This section outlines one T cell receptor (beta chain) sequence together with its context. Its cognate antigen has yet to be identified. It has no much larger one-base neighbor in the sample; base qualities were not kept. The library was prepared using the immunoSEQ multiplex PCR assay. Rearranged TCR beta chain sequences were amplified using the hsTCRB Kit according to the manufacturer's protocol. An Illumina MiSeq was used to sequence the TCRB libraries. The paper's processing steps were these. The kit vendor's proprietary platform handled demultiplexing, trimming and gene mapping. Drawn from immuneACCESS, this table holds only the in-frame rearrangements with V and J called that TCRdb kept. Clones are partly lost; checked studies trace under half to an unresolved V gene and leave the rest unexplained. The DNA was the basis for D and trimming; V, J and clone size are from that table. This sample holds roughly 41,000 clones; under 80% were observed only once. Of the sample, approximately 9.1% is held by the ten largest clones.

According to the study, the label for this sample's time point signals: baseline, week 1 (first vaccination visit). The intended sense of this specimen's treatment or condition label: pre-vaccination baseline after standard-of-care therapy. Donors had newly diagnosed WHO grade 3 or 4 IDH1-mutant astrocytomas with loss of nuclear ATRX. The samples were drawn from NOA16, a multicentre, single-arm, open-label phase I trial in Germany that tested a mutant IDH1 peptide vaccine in humans for the first time. For immunogenicity testing, the blood drawn at visit V03 was used as the baseline sample. Genomic DNA for TCRB sequencing was extracted from EDTA blood using the DNeasy Blood and Tissue Kit. The entry originates in a study of a mutant IDH1 vaccine in newly diagnosed glioma (dated by TCRdb to the early 2020s). About the full investigation: Of the roughly 30 treated patients, 62.5% were male and 37.5% were female, and a mean age of approximately 40 years was recorded. Prior to enrollment, standard therapy consisting of radiotherapy alone, temozolomide alone, or radiochemotherapy with temozolomide had been administered to patients, with the combination being received by most patients. For exploratory analyses, 25 treated patients had longitudinal TCRB deep sequencing done wherever samples were available. Peripheral blood was drawn at six visits: V03 (baseline), V05, V07, V10, V12 and V13.

Counted from cysteine to phenylalanine, this CDR3 has 13 amino acids. Just CDR3 DNA is preserved here, 39 bases in frame from base 1. The CDR1 and CDR2 encoded by the germline V gene are SGHAT and FQNNGV. V loses 11 bases at its end and J loses 4 bases; junction bases beyond the gene matches: 7. What the research found in general, with its limitations: No apparent relationship was observed between pseudoprogression and alterations in the top peripheral T cell clonotypes detected by TCRB sequencing. It was noted by the authors that analyses of patient blood samples could not be reproduced owing to sample limitations. PBMC samples for TCRB deep sequencing were selected based on availability. Immune responses induced by the vaccine were seen in roughly 95% of patients across multiple MHC alleles.

The chain was built from TRBV11-2 and TRBJ2-1, with 8 central nucleotides matching TRBD2. Sequenced here: PBMCs, sampled from a glioma patient treated with radiotherapy, temozolomide or both. This TCR was sampled from a middle-aged man with glioma. Some clones in this sample may be carry-over from other donors' samples. The CDR3 is CASTSGQYNEQFF. The DNA sequence is TGTGCCTCTACTAGCGGCCAATACAATGAGCAGTTCTTC.